The TCR beta chain described here comes from a study of blood T cell repertoires in COVID-19. Study-wide background: Sources were T cells, B-cell-depleted T cells, or PBMCs; the material itself was cDNA or gDNA.

CDR1 is LNHDA, CDR2 SQIVND, per germline (reference sequence). V was pared by 3 bases and J by 4 bases, with 15 bases between. This CDR3 comprises 15 residues. Some clones are missing from TCRdb's copy, which holds only in-frame ones; the method was immunoSEQ multiplex PCR. This table holds 150,000 or so clones, 70% to 80% found once. The TCR originated in a woman in her seventies with COVID-19, enrolled during active disease. The rearrangement joins TRBV19 to TRBJ1-2; perhaps TRBD1 as D (6 bases). Input material: peripheral blood. CDR3 sequence reads: CASSIPDGQLYGYTF. The CDR3 DNA follows: TGTGCCAGTAGTATCCCCGACGGACAGCTCTATGGCTACACCTTC. The variable domain in full, completed from reference TRBV19 and TRBJ1-2, reads DGGITQSPKYLFRKEGQNVTLSCEQNLNHDAMYWYRQDPGQGLRLIYYSQIVNDFQKGDIAEGYSVSREKKESFPLTVTSAQKNPTAFYLCASSIPDGQLYGYTFGSGTRLTVV.